This T cell receptor beta chain was captured by sequencing in a study of beta chain features in type 1 diabetes. Overall study findings and caveats: Type 1 diabetes patients had moderately but significantly shorter TCRB CDR3s in all four CD4+ subsets. More deletions and fewer insertions at VDJ junctions were seen in type 1 diabetes patients.

Sequenced material consisted of expressed TCRB transcripts (all of the isolated RNA was reverse transcribed). Generated by immunoSEQ multiplex PCR, the TCRdb table keeps only in-frame clones and is missing some. There are 150,000 to 190,000 clones in the sample; 8.5% to 14% occur only once, and about 2% lies in the top ten. The sample holds a few counts of this clone. As yet, its antigen is unknown. V lost 6 bases, J lost 2 bases, and 10 bases lay in between. The CDR3 spans 13 residues. CDR1 is SGHTA and CDR2 is FQGNSA in the germline V gene. Cell sorting via CD45RO/CCR7/CD25/CD127/CD95/CD27 was performed to obtain CD4+ naive, central memory, regulatory and stem cell-like memory cells.

The clonotype was recovered from a young man in good health. This chain joins TRBV7-2 and TRBJ2-5; perhaps TRBD1 as D (6 bases). Sequenced: central memory CD4+ T cells from blood. The CDR3, as DNA: TGTGCCAGCAGTACAGGGTGGCAAGAGACCCAGTACTTC. Translation gives CASSTGWQETQYF.